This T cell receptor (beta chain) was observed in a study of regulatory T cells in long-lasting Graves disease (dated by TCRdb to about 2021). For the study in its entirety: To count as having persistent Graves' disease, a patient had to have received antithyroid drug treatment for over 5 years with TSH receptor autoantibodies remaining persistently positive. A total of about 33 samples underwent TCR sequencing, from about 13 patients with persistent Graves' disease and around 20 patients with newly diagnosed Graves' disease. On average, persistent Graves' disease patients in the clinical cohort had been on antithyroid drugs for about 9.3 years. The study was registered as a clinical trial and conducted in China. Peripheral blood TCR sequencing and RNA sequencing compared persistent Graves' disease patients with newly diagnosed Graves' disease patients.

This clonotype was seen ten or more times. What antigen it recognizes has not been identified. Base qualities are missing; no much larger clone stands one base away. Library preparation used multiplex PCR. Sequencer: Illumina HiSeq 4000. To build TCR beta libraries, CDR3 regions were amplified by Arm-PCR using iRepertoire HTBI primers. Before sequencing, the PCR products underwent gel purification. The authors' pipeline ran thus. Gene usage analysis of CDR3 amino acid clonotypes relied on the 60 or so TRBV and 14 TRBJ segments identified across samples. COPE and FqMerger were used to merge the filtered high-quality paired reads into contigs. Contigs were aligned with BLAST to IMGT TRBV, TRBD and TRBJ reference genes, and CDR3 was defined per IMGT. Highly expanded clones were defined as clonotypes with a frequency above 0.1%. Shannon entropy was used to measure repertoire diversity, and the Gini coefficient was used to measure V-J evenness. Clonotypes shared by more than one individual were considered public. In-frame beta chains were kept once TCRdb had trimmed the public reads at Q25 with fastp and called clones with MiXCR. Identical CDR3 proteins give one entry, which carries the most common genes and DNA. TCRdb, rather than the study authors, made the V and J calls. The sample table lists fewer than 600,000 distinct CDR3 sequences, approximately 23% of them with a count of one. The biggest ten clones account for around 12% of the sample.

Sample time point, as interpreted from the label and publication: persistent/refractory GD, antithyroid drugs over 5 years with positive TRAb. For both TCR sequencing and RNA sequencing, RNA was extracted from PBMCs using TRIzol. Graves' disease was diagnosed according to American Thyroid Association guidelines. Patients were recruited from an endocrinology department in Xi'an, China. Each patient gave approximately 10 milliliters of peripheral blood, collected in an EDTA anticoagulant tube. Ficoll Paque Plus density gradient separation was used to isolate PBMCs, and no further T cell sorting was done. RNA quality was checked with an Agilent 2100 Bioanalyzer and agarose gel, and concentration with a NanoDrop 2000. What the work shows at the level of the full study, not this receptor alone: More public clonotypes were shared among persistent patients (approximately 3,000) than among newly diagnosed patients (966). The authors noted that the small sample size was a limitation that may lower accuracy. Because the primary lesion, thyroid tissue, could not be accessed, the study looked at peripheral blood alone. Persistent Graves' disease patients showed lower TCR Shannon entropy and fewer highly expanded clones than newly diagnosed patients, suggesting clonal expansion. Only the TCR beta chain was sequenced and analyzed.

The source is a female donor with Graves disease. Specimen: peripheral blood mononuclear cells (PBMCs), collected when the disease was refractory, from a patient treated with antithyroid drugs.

For the CDR3, the sequence is CASSPGTHYGYTF. The DNA is as follows: TGTGCCAGCAGTCCCGGGACCCACTATGGCTACACCTTC. The rearranged chain carries TRBV12-3 or TRBV12-4 and TRBJ1-2, and TRBD1 may be the D gene, going by 5 matching bases. V is shortened by 5 bases, J by 3 bases, and the region joining them spans 10 bases. From the cysteine through the phenylalanine, the CDR3 covers 13 amino acids. The entry retains the CDR3 DNA only, 39 bases that are in frame from base 1.